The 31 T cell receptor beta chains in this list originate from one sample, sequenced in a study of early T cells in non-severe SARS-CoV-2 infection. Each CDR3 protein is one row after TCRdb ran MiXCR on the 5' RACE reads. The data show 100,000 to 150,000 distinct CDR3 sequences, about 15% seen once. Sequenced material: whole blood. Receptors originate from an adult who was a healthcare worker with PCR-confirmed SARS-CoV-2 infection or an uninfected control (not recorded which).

CDR3 residues: CASSAPSGGGVNNEQFF. The CDR3 region has the DNA TGCGCCAGCAGCGCTCCCTCAGGGGGCGGTGTGAATAATGAGCAGTTCTTC. This chain joins TRBV5-1 and TRBJ2-1; 8 bases line up with TRBD1. Germline CDR1 SGHRS, CDR2 YFSETQ. After removal of 4 bases from V and 7 bases from J, the junction contained 16 bases not matched to a gene. This CDR3 spans 17 amino acids.

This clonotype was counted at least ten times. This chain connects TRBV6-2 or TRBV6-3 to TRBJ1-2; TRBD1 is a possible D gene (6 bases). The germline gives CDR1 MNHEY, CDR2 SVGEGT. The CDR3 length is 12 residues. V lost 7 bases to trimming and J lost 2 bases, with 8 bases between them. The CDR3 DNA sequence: TGTGCCAGCACGGACAGCAACTATGGCTACACCTTC. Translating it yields CASTDSNYGYTF.

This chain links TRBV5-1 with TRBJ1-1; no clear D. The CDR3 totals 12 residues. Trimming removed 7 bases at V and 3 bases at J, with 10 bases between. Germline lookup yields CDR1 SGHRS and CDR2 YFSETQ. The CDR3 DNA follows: TGCGCCAGCGGGTATGGGGACACTGAAGCTTTCTTT. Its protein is CASGYGDTEAFF.

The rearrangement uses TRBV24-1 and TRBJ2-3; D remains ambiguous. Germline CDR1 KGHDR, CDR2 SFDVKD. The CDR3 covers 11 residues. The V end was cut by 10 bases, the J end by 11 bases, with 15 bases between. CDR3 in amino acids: CATLHPSEQYF. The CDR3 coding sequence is TGTGCCACTCTCCATCCAAGTGAGCAGTATTTT.

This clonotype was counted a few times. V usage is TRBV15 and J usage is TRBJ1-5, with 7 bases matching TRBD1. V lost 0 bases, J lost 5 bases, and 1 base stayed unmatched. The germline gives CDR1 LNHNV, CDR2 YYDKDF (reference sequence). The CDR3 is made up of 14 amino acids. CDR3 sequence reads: CATSRDGQDQPQHF. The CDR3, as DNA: TGTGCCACCAGCAGAGATGGACAGGATCAGCCCCAGCATTTT.

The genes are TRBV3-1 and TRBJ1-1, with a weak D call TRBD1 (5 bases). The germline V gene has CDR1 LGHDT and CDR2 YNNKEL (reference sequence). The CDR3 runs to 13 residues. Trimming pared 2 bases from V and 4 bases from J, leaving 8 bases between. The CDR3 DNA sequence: TGTGCCAGCAGCCAACTCGGGGGCACTGAAGCTTTCTTT. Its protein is CASSQLGGTEAFF.

This CDR3 is CSASFDYEQYF. The CDR3 bases are TGCAGCGCCTCTTTCGACTACGAGCAGTACTTC. V gene TRBV29-1 combines with J gene TRBJ2-7, with unresolved D. Per the germline V gene, CDR1 is SQVTM and CDR2 is ANQGSEA. V gave up 7 bases and J gave up 3 bases, with 10 bases separating them. The CDR3 has 11 residues.

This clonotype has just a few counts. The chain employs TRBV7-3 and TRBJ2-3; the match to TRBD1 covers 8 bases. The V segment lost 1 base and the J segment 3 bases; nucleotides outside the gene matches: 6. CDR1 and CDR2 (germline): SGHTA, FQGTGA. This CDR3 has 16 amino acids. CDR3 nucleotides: TGTGCCAGCAGCTTAATCCGTTACAGGGGGACAGATACGCAGTATTTT. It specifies CASSLIRYRGTDTQYF. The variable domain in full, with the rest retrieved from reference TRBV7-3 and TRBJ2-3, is GAGVSQTPSNKVTEKGKYVELRCDPISGHTALYWYRQSLGQGPEFLIYFQGTGAADDSGLPNDRFFAVRPEGSVSTLKIQRTERGDSAVYLCASSLIRYRGTDTQYFGPGTRLTVL.

Here the CDR3 reads CASSFLDRGQGTEAFF. The CDR3 nucleotides read TGTGCCAGCAGTTTTCTCGACAGGGGGCAAGGCACTGAAGCTTTCTTT. The V gene is TRBV27, the J gene TRBJ1-1; 10 nucleotides line up with TRBD1. This CDR3 has 16 amino acids. Germline lookup yields CDR1 MNHEY and CDR2 SMNVEV (reference sequence). Losses at the gene ends were 3 bases for V and 4 bases for J; bases not matched to a gene: 8.

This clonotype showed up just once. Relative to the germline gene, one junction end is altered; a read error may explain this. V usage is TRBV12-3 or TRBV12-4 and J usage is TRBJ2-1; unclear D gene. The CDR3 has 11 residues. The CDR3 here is CVSSLLAEQFF. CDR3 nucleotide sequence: TGTGTCAGCAGTTTACTTGCTGAGCAGTTCTTC.

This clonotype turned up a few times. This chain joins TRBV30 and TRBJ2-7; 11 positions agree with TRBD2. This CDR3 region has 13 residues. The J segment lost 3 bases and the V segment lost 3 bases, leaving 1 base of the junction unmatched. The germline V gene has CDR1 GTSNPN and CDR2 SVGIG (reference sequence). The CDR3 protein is CAWSGLAGYEQYF. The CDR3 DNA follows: TGTGCCTGGAGCGGACTAGCGGGCTACGAGCAGTACTTC.

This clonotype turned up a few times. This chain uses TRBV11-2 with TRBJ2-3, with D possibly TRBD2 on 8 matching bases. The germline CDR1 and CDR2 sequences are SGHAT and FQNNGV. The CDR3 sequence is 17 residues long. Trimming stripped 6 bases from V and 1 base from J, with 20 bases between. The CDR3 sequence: CASRNGRGRVGTDTQYF. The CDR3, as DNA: TGTGCCAGCAGAAACGGGAGGGGGCGTGTTGGCACAGATACGCAGTATTTT.

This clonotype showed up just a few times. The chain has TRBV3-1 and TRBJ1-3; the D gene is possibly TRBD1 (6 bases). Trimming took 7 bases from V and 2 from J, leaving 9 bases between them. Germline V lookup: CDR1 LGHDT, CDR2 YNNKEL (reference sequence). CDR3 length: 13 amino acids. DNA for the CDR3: TGTGCCAGCACCACAGGGACTGGAAACACCATATATTTT. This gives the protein CASTTGTGNTIYF. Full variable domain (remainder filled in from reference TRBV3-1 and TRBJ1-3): DTAVSQTPKYLVTQMGNDKSIKCEQNLGHDTMYWYKQDSKKFLKIMFSYNNKELIINETVPNRFSPKSPDKAHLNLHINSLELGDSAVYFCASTTGTGNTIYFGEGSWLTVV.

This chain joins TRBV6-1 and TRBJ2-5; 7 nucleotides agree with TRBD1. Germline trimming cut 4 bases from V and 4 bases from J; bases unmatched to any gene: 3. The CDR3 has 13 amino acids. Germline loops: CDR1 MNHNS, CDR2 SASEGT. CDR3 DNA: TGTGCCAGCAGTGGGGGACAGCTAGAGACCCAGTACTTC. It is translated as CASSGGQLETQYF.

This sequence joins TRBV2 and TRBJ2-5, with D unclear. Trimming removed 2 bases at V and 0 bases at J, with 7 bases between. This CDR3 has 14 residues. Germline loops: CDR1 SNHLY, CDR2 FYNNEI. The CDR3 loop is CASSELKYQETQYF. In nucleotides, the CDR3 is TGTGCCAGCAGTGAATTGAAGTACCAAGAGACCCAGTACTTC.

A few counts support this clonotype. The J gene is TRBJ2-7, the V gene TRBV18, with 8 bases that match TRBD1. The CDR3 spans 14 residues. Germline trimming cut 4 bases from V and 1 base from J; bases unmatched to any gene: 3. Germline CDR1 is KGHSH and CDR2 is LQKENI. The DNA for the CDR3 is TGTGCCAGCTCACAGGACAGGGCATCCTACGAGCAGTACTTC. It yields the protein CASSQDRASYEQYF.

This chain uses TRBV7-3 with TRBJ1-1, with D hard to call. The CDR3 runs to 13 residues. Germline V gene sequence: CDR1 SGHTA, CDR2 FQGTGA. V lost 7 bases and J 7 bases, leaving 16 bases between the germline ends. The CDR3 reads CASNNGPRGEAFF. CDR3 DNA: TGTGCCAGCAACAATGGCCCCAGAGGTGAAGCTTTCTTT.

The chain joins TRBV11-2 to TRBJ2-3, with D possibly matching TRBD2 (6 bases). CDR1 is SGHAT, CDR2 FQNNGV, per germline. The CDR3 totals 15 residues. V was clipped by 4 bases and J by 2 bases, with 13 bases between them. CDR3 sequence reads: CASSSRLVFTDTQYF. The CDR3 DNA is TGTGCCAGCAGCTCCCGACTAGTGTTCACAGATACGCAGTATTTT.

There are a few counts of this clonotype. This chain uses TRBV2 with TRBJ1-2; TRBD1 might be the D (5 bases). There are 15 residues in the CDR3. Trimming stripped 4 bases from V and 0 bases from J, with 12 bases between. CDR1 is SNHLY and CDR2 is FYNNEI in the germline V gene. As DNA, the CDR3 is TGTGCCAGCAGTGTATGGGACGCAGCTAACTATGGCTACACCTTC. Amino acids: CASSVWDAANYGYTF. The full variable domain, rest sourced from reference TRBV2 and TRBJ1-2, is EPEVTQTPSHQVTQMGQEVILRCVPISNHLYFYWYRQILGQKVEFLVSFYNNEISEKSEIFDDQFSVERPDGSNFTLKIRSTKLEDSAMYFCASSVWDAANYGYTFGSGTRLTVV.

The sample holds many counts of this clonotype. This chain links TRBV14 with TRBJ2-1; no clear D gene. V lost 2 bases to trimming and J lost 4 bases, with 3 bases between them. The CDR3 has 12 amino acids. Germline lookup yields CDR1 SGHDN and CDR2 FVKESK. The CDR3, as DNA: TGTGCCAGCAGCCAACGGTACAATGAGCAGTTCTTC. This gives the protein CASSQRYNEQFF.

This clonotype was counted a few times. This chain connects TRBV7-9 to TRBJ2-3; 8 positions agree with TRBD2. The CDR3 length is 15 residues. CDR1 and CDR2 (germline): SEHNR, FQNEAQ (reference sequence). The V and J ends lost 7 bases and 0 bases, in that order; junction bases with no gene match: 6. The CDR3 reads CASIQAGVSTDTQYF. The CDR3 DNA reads TGTGCCAGCATACAAGCGGGGGTTAGCACAGATACGCAGTATTTT.

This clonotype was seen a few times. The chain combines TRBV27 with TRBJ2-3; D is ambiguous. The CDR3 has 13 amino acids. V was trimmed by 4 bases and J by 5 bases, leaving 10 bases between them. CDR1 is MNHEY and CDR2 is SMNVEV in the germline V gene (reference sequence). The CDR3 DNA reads TGTGCCAGCAGTTCCAGCTGGATAGATACGCAGTATTTT. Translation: CASSSSWIDTQYF.

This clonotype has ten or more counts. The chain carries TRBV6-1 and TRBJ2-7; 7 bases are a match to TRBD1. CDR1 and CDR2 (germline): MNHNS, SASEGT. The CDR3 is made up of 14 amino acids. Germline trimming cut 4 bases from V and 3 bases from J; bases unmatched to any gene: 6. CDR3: CASSARWDSYEQYF. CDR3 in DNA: TGTGCCAGCAGTGCCCGATGGGACAGCTACGAGCAGTACTTC.

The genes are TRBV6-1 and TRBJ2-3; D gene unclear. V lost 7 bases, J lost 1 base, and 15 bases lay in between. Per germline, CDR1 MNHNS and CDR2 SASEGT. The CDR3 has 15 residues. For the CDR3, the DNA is TGTGCCAGCACCTTCGACTCGATCGGCACAGATACGCAGTATTTT. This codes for CASTFDSIGTDTQYF.

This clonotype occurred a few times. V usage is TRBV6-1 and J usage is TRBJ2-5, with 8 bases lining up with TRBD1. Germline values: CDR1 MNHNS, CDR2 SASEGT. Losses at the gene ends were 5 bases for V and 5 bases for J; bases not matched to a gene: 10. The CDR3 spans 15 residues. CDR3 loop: CASSIQGAGSETQYF. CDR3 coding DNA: TGTGCCAGCAGTATTCAGGGGGCTGGCTCGGAGACCCAGTACTTC.

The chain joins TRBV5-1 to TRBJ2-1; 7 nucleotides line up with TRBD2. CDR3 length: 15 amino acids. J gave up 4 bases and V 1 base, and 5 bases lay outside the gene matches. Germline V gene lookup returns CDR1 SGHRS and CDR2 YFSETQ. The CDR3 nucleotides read TGCGCCAGCAGCTTGAGCGGGGAGCGGTACAATGAGCAGTTCTTC. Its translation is CASSLSGERYNEQFF.

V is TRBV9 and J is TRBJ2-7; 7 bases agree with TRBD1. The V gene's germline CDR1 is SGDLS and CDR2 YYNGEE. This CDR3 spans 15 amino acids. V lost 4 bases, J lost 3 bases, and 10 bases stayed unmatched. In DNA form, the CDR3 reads TGTGCCAGCAGCACAGGGGATGGGGGCTACTACGAGCAGTACTTC. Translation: CASSTGDGGYYEQYF.

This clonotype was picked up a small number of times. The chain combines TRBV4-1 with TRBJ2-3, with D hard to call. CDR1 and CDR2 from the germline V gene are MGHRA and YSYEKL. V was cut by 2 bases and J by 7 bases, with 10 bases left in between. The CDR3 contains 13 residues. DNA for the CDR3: TGCGCCAGCAGCCAAACCCTCGAAAATACGCAGTATTTT. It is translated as CASSQTLENTQYF.

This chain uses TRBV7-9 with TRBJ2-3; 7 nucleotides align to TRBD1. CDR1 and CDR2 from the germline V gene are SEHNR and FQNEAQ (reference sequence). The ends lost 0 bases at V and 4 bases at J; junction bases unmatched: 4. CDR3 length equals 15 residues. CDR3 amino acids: CASSLAGGNSDTQYF. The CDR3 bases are TGTGCCAGCAGCTTAGCAGGGGGCAACTCAGATACGCAGTATTTT.

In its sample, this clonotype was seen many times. CDR3 sequence: CASSPRGSGGYNEQFF. CDR3 nucleotides: TGTGCCAGCAGTCCCCGGGGGAGCGGGGGGTACAATGAGCAGTTCTTC. The chain carries TRBV12-3 or TRBV12-4 and TRBJ2-1, with 9 bases identical to TRBD2. The V and J ends lost 5 bases and 4 bases, in that order; junction bases with no gene match: 9. The CDR3 runs 16 residues.

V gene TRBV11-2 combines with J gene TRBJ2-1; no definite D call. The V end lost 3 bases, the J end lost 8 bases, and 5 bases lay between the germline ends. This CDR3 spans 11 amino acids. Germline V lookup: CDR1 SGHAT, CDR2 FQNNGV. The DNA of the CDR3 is TGTGCCAGCAGCTTGGTGCATGAGCAGTTCTTC. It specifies CASSLVHEQFF.